This T cell receptor beta chain was sequenced in a study of blood T cell repertoires in COVID-19 (dated by TCRdb to 2018 to 2020). Turning to the overall study: The collaborator samples originated in the United States, Italy and Spain and spanned the acute and convalescent phases of COVID-19. The material from the prospective study consisted of cDNA or gDNA derived from T cells, B-cell-depleted T cells, or PBMCs. Subjects who had been exposed to COVID-19, were actively infected with it, or had recovered from it provided the deeply sampled blood TCRbeta repertoires that made up the dataset. The repertoires were released in a freely available public database meant as a resource for research on the immune response to SARS-CoV-2. Samples were obtained from the ongoing ImmuneRACE study (first 160 participants) and from over 1,000 subjects provided by 6 global collaborators. The sample metadata nearly always contained a de-identified subject ID, COVID-19 status, age in years and sex. Where available, HLA class I and class II types were obtained from metadata supplied by the sample provider rather than from assay-based typing.

Whole blood was collected in K2EDTA tubes by collaborating institutions according to the institutions' own protocols. For TCRbeta analysis, collaborators shipped samples in one of three forms: frozen whole blood, isolated PBMCs, or DNA extracted from either of those sample types. This clone appeared a few times. Its specific antigen is unknown. One base away there is no much larger clone; base qualities are not given. Reading the germline V gene (reference sequence) gives CDR1 GTSNPN and CDR2 SVGIG. V loses 3 bases, J loses 0 bases, and the germline ends lie 8 bases apart. The CDR3 runs 14 amino acids, cysteine and phenylalanine included. The DNA shown is the 42-base CDR3, in frame from base 1. TCRbeta CDR3 regions were amplified from genomic DNA by means of the immunoSEQ Assay, a bias-controlled multiplex PCR. Regarding the original processing steps: The number of nucleated cells in each sample was estimated by amplification of reference gene primers within the assay. To quantify the absolute abundance of each unique TCRbeta CDR3 rearrangement, sequence reads were collapsed and filtered. For each sample, productive Simpson clonality was calculated as the square root of Simpson's diversity index across productive rearrangements. Here the immuneACCESS table is served through TCRdb, limited to in-frame sequences with V and J called. Missing clones are a known gap in these copies; in checked studies unresolved V genes cover under half, and the rest lacks a known reason. V, J and clone size were drawn from that table, and D and trimming were deduced from the DNA. The sample table contains some 150,000 clones; only one count was recorded for about four fifths of them. Together, the top ten hold over 7.5% of the sample.

Study-level results and caveats: How much clinical and demographic metadata was included differed by source and by participant, and the metadata was provided uncurated.

The rearranged chain carries TRBV30 and TRBJ1-4; the D gene identity is not certain. This sequence was found in a woman in her seventies with acute or convalescent COVID-19. The sequencing sample was made of peripheral blood. The DNA sequence follows: TGTGCCTGGAGCAAACAGTCAACTAATGAAAAACTGTTTTTT. Translated, this gives CAWSKQSTNEKLFF.